This paragraph reports one TCR beta chain. The antigen it recognizes is unknown. It has no much larger one-base neighbor in the sample; base qualities were not kept. This record belongs to a study of T cell changes during pregnancy in multiple sclerosis (dated by TCRdb to the late 2010s). Broadly, across the study: The study looked at changes in the T cell repertoire across pregnancy in women with multiple sclerosis.

Library prep was done by the immunoSEQ multiplex PCR assay. What TCRdb holds here is the immuneACCESS table cut down to in-frame rearrangements. Part of the clones is not present; checked against another copy, under half of the missing clones reflect an unresolved V gene, and the others are unexplained. In this sample the table shows some 45,000 clones, 70% to 90% of which occur a single time. The ten largest clones represent roughly 0.9% of the sample. The CDR3 holds 15 amino acids from the cysteine to the phenylalanine. The only DNA kept is the CDR3, 45 bases in frame from the first base. V is shortened by 7 bases, J by 4 bases, and the region joining them spans 16 bases. The germline V gene (reference sequence) gives CDR1 as MNHNY and CDR2 as SVGAGI.

The specimen comprised CD4+ T cells from peripheral blood mononuclear cells, sampled after pregnancy. The receptor comes from a female donor with multiple sclerosis, enrolled in a pregnancy study. The V gene is TRBV6-6 and the J gene is TRBJ2-2; the D gene is possibly TRBD1, with 6 bases matching. The DNA is as follows: TGTGCCAGCACTTCACAGGGCCGGGGCACCGGGGAGCTGTTTTTT. Its translation reads: CASTSQGRGTGELFF.